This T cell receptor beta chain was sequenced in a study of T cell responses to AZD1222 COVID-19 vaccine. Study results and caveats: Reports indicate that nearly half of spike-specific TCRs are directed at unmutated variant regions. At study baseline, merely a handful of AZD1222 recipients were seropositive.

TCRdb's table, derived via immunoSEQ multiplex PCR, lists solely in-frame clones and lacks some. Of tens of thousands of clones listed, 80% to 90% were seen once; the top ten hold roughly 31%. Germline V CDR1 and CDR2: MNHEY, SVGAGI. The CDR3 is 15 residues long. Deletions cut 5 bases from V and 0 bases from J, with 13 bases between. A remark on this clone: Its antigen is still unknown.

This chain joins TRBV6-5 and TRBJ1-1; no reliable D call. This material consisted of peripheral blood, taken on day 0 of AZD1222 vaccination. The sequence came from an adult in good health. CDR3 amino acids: CASSLTRTVNTEAFF. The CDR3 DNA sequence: TGTGCCAGCAGTCTTACCCGGACGGTGAACACTGAAGCTTTCTTT.